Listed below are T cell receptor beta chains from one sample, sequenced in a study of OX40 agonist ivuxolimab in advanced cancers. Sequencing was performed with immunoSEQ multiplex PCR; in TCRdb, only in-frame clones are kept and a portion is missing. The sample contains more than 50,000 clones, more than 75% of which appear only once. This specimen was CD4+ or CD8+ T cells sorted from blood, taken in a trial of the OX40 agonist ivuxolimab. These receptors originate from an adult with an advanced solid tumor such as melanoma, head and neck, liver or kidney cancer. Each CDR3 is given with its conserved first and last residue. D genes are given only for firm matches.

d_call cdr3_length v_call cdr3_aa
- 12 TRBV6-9 CASRDQSYEQYF
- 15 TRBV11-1 CASNKGRAVVETQYF
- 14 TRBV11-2 CASSVDRTAYEQYF
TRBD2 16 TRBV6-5 CASSYLAGGGRETQYF
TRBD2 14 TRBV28 CASSPGGGYNEQFF
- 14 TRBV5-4 CASTRRGGAPEAFF
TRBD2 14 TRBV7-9 CASTNRGGVETQYF
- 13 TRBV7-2 CASSHDRRSEQYF
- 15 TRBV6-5 CASSYARGDRYEQYF
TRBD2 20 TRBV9 CASSVATGTSGSTSTDTQYF
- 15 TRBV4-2 CASSRRQESTDTQYF
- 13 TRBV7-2 CASSPWSTGELFF
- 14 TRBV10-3 CAISGERGVTEAFF
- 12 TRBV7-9 CASSQRGFSAFF
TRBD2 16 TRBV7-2 CASSPRGLAGGYEQFF
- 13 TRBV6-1 CASSESQGLRAFF
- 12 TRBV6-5 CASSYLTGELFF
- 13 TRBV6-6 CASTSTRNQPQHF
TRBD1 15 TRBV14 CASSPGGTVKSPLHF
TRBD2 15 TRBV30 CAWIPVSGRANEQFF
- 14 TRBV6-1 CASSETGYGYEQYF
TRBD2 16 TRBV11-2 CASSLVGGGRAETQYF
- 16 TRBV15 CATSRDRVSSYNEQFF
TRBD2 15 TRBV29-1 CSVRTSGSSYNEQFF
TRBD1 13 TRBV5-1 CASSLGQDYEQYF